This T cell receptor beta chain was obtained from a study of ipilimumab plus nivolumab after autologous stem cell transplantation. This clone appeared once. TCRdb keeps only in-frame clones here, not all; method: immunoSEQ multiplex PCR. The data contain 17,000 or so clones, roughly 85% of them singletons. This specimen consisted of PBMCs, obtained in a trial of ipilimumab plus nivolumab as post-transplant consolidation. The sequence came from a male donor with diffuse large B-cell lymphoma.

The CDR3 is CASSQAGGEETQYF. The CDR3 DNA reads as TGTGCCAGCAGCCAAGCGGGGGGGGAAGAGACCCAGTACTTC. The V and J genes are TRBV7-9 and TRBJ2-5; 10 nucleotides line up with TRBD2. The V and J ends lost 5 bases and 3 bases, in that order; junction bases with no gene match: 3. The CDR3 contains 14 residues. CDR1 is SEHNR and CDR2 is FQNEAQ in the germline V gene (reference sequence).